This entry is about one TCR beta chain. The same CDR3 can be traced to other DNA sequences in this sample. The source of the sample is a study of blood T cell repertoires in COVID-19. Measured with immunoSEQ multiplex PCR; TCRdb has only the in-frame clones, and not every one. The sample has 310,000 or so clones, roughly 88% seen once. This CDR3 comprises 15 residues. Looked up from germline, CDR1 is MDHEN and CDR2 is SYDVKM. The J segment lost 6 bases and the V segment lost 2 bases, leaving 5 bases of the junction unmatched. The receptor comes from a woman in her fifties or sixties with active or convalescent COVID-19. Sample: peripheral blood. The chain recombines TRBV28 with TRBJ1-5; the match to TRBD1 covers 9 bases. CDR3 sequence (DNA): TGTGCCAGCAGTTTAGGACAGGGGTTCCGTCAGCCCCAGCATTTT. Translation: CASSLGQGFRQPQHF.